The present T cell receptor (beta chain) was sequenced within a study of cytomegalovirus exposure and HLA in healthy donors. Trimming shortened V by 3 bases and J by 0 bases, and 11 bases separated the two germline ends. Germline V gene lookup returns CDR1 LNHDA and CDR2 SQIVND (reference sequence). The CDR3 extends over 15 amino acids. Profiling relied on immunoSEQ multiplex PCR, and the TCRdb table lists in-frame clones only, not all of them. The sample holds some 61,000 clones, 95% to 98% seen once. The sample comprised PBMCs. The V gene is TRBV19, the J gene TRBJ1-2, with a possible D match to TRBD1 (6 bases). This receptor was taken from a woman aged 18-35 years in good health and CMV-seropositive. CDR3 in DNA: TGTGCCAGTAGTATGCGGACAGAAGCTAACTATGGCTACACCTTC. Translating it yields CASSMRTEANYGYTF.